This is a list of T cell receptor beta chains from one sample in a study of early T cells in non-severe SARS-CoV-2 infection. TCRdb used MiXCR to reprocess the 5' RACE reads, holding one entry per CDR3 protein. The sample has fewer than 85,000 distinct CDR3 sequences, 15% to 18% seen once. The source material was whole blood. These TCRs come from an adult who was a healthcare worker with PCR-confirmed SARS-CoV-2 infection or an uninfected control (not recorded which). Both conserved end residues are part of each CDR3. D genes are given only for firm matches. Rows may omit the clone size; those that give it use once, few, many or a size class.

clone_size: .; j_call: TRBJ1-5; v_call: TRBV7-8; d_call: .; cdr3_nt: TGTGCCAGCAGCTTAAGGTTCGGAGTCGATCAGCCCCAGCATTTT; cdr3_aa: CASSLRFGVDQPQHF
clone_size: few; j_call: TRBJ1-2; v_call: TRBV24-1; d_call: .; cdr3_nt: TGTGCCACCAGTGAGACAGCTAACTATGGCTACACCTTC; cdr3_aa: CATSETANYGYTF
clone_size: .; j_call: TRBJ2-3; v_call: TRBV9; d_call: .; cdr3_nt: TGTGCCAGCAGCGTAGCTAGAGAAACAGATACGCAGTATTTT; cdr3_aa: CASSVARETDTQYF
clone_size: once; j_call: TRBJ1-1; v_call: TRBV2; d_call: .; cdr3_nt: TGTGCCAGCACCAGGACCGAGGACACTGAAGCTTTCTTT; cdr3_aa: CASTRTEDTEAFF
clone_size: .; j_call: TRBJ2-7; v_call: TRBV12-2; d_call: .; cdr3_nt: TGTGCAAGTCGCTTAGGCCTCGGACAGGTTGGTGGGTACGAGCAGTACTTC; cdr3_aa: CASRLGLGQVGGYEQYF
clone_size: few; j_call: TRBJ2-7; v_call: TRBV13; d_call: .; cdr3_nt: TGTGCCAGCAGCGTCCCTAGCGTGCCCGAGCAGTACTTC; cdr3_aa: CASSVPSVPEQYF
clone_size: many; j_call: TRBJ2-3; v_call: TRBV6-5; d_call: .; cdr3_nt: TGTGCCAGCAGTTACTCCCCGCCGGGCGGCACAGATACGCAGTATTTT; cdr3_aa: CASSYSPPGGTDTQYF
clone_size: .; j_call: TRBJ2-1; v_call: TRBV5-6; d_call: .; cdr3_nt: TGTGCCAGCAGTCCCGGGACAACTCGTTACAATGAGCAGTTCTTC; cdr3_aa: CASSPGTTRYNEQFF
clone_size: .; j_call: TRBJ1-1; v_call: TRBV11-2; d_call: TRBD1; cdr3_nt: TGTGCCAGCAGCAGGACCCCCCGGGACAGGAAAATGAACACTGAAGCTTTCTTT; cdr3_aa: CASSRTPRDRKMNTEAFF
clone_size: few; j_call: TRBJ2-3; v_call: TRBV6-1; d_call: TRBD1; cdr3_nt: TGTGCCAGCATCCGGAACGGGTGGGGACAGGGGGCAGATACGCAGTATTTT; cdr3_aa: CASIRNGWGQGADTQYF
clone_size: many; j_call: TRBJ2-6; v_call: TRBV5-1; d_call: .; cdr3_nt: TGCGCCAGCAGCCCCCTGAGGGGTGGGGCCAACGTCCTGACTTTC; cdr3_aa: CASSPLRGGANVLTF
clone_size: few; j_call: TRBJ2-7; v_call: TRBV10-3; d_call: .; cdr3_nt: TGTGCCATCAGTGGCGGGGATGCCTACGAGCAGTACTTC; cdr3_aa: CAISGGDAYEQYF
clone_size: .; j_call: TRBJ1-4; v_call: TRBV20-1; d_call: .; cdr3_nt: TGCAGTGCTAGAGACCCCGGACCGGGAGTTTTT; cdr3_aa: CSARDPGPGVF
clone_size: .; j_call: TRBJ2-7; v_call: TRBV29-1; d_call: TRBD1; cdr3_nt: TGCAGCGTTGAAATACGGGCAGGGGGTTCCTACGAGCAGTACTTC; cdr3_aa: CSVEIRAGGSYEQYF
clone_size: few; j_call: TRBJ1-1; v_call: TRBV6-1; d_call: .; cdr3_nt: TGTGCCAGCAGTGCCGCAGGGATGAACACTGAAGCTTTCTTT; cdr3_aa: CASSAAGMNTEAFF
clone_size: few; j_call: TRBJ2-2; v_call: TRBV10-3; d_call: TRBD2; cdr3_nt: TGTGCCATCAGTGAAAGACTAGCGGTGAACACCGGGGAGCTGTTTTTT; cdr3_aa: CAISERLAVNTGELFF
clone_size: many; j_call: TRBJ1-2; v_call: TRBV6-6; d_call: .; cdr3_nt: TGTGCCAGCCTCCCCACCCGAAAGGGATATGGCTACACCTTC; cdr3_aa: CASLPTRKGYGYTF
clone_size: few; j_call: TRBJ2-1; v_call: TRBV12-3/TRBV12-4; d_call: .; cdr3_nt: TGTGCCAGCAGTTTCGAACATTCCTACAATGAGCAGTTCTTC; cdr3_aa: CASSFEHSYNEQFF
clone_size: many; j_call: TRBJ2-7; v_call: TRBV7-2; d_call: .; cdr3_nt: TGTGCCAGCAGCTTAGGGATTAGCGGAAGCTCCTACGAGCAGTACTTC; cdr3_aa: CASSLGISGSSYEQYF
clone_size: few; j_call: TRBJ1-1; v_call: TRBV5-1; d_call: .; cdr3_nt: TGCGCCAGCAGCCAGGGATACACTGAAGCTTTCTTT; cdr3_aa: CASSQGYTEAFF
clone_size: many; j_call: TRBJ2-7; v_call: TRBV6-2/TRBV6-3; d_call: .; cdr3_nt: TGTGCCAGCAGTTACTCTAGACGGACCCTCTACGAGCAGTACTTC; cdr3_aa: CASSYSRRTLYEQYF
clone_size: many; j_call: TRBJ2-2; v_call: TRBV3-1; d_call: TRBD1; cdr3_nt: TGTGCCAGCAGCCCCCTCGACCAGGGGGCGGACACCGGGGAGCTGTTTTTT; cdr3_aa: CASSPLDQGADTGELFF
clone_size: once; j_call: TRBJ1-1; v_call: TRBV20-1; d_call: TRBD1; cdr3_nt: TGCAGTACTAGACAGGGGAACACTGAAGCTTTCTTT; cdr3_aa: CSTRQGNTEAFF
clone_size: few; j_call: TRBJ1-1; v_call: TRBV5-1; d_call: .; cdr3_nt: TGCGCCAGCAGCGTCGAGGACTCGAACACTGAAGCTTTCTTT; cdr3_aa: CASSVEDSNTEAFF
clone_size: few; j_call: TRBJ1-1; v_call: TRBV20-1; d_call: .; cdr3_nt: TGCAGTGCTGATTACTCTGAAGCTTTCTTT; cdr3_aa: CSADYSEAFF
clone_size: few; j_call: TRBJ2-7; v_call: TRBV5-5; d_call: .; cdr3_nt: TGTGCCAGCAGCTTGGAAGCCTACGAGCAGTACTTC; cdr3_aa: CASSLEAYEQYF
clone_size: many; j_call: TRBJ2-5; v_call: TRBV7-7; d_call: .; cdr3_nt: TGTGCTAGCAGCTCTCCTTTGCTAGCGAATGAGACCCAGTACTTC; cdr3_aa: CASSSPLLANETQYF
clone_size: many; j_call: TRBJ2-5; v_call: TRBV11-2; d_call: TRBD2; cdr3_nt: TGTGCCAGCACCTCACTAGCGTCGATAGGGCAAGAGACCCAGTACTTC; cdr3_aa: CASTSLASIGQETQYF
clone_size: many; j_call: TRBJ1-2; v_call: TRBV5-1; d_call: .; cdr3_nt: TGCGCCAGCAGCTTGGGGACCTATGGCTACACCTTC; cdr3_aa: CASSLGTYGYTF
clone_size: few; j_call: TRBJ1-2; v_call: TRBV29-1; d_call: .; cdr3_nt: TGCAGCGTTGGGGGGGCAGGCTACACCTTC; cdr3_aa: CSVGGAGYTF
clone_size: few; j_call: TRBJ2-5; v_call: TRBV30; d_call: TRBD2; cdr3_nt: TGTGCCTGGAGTGTAAAAGGTAGCGGGGTTGCTCAAGAGACCCAGTACTTC; cdr3_aa: CAWSVKGSGVAQETQYF
clone_size: .; j_call: TRBJ1-3; v_call: TRBV20-1; d_call: .; cdr3_nt: TGCAGTGCTAGGGGCCCGGGCACTGGAAACACCATATATTTT; cdr3_aa: CSARGPGTGNTIYF
clone_size: .; j_call: TRBJ2-1; v_call: TRBV5-5; d_call: TRBD2; cdr3_nt: TGTGCCAGCAGCTCACAAACTGGGACTAGTTGGCAGTTCTTC; cdr3_aa: CASSSQTGTSWQFF
clone_size: .; j_call: TRBJ2-2; v_call: TRBV10-1; d_call: .; cdr3_nt: TGCGCCCAGCTCTGGACCACGAACACCGGGGAGCTGTTTTTT; cdr3_aa: CAQLWTTNTGELFF
clone_size: many; j_call: TRBJ2-1; v_call: TRBV6-1; d_call: .; cdr3_nt: TGTGCCAGCAGTGAAGATCCCAGCCCCTCCTACAATGAGCAGTTCTTC; cdr3_aa: CASSEDPSPSYNEQFF
clone_size: few; j_call: TRBJ1-1; v_call: TRBV29-1; d_call: TRBD1; cdr3_nt: TGCAGCGTTGAGATAAGAGCAGGGGGGACTGAAGCTTTCTTT; cdr3_aa: CSVEIRAGGTEAFF
clone_size: few; j_call: TRBJ2-7; v_call: TRBV20-1; d_call: TRBD1; cdr3_nt: TGCAGTGCTAGAGATCAGGGGACAGGGGGTTTCGAGCAGTACTTC; cdr3_aa: CSARDQGTGGFEQYF
clone_size: .; j_call: TRBJ2-7; v_call: TRBV6-2/TRBV6-3; d_call: TRBD2; cdr3_nt: TGTGCCAGCAGTGACCAGGGGCTGACTAGCGGGATTATATACGAGCAGTACTTC; cdr3_aa: CASSDQGLTSGIIYEQYF
clone_size: .; j_call: TRBJ1-2; v_call: TRBV27; d_call: .; cdr3_nt: TGTGCCAGCAGTTTAAGAGTTACAGGAGGCTACACCTTC; cdr3_aa: CASSLRVTGGYTF
clone_size: few; j_call: TRBJ2-2; v_call: TRBV7-9; d_call: .; cdr3_nt: TGTGCCAGCAGCTTACTGGTAGGCCTCGACACCGGGGAGCTGTTTTTT; cdr3_aa: CASSLLVGLDTGELFF
clone_size: .; j_call: TRBJ1-4; v_call: TRBV4-3; d_call: TRBD1; cdr3_nt: TGCGCCAGCAGCCAAGGCGGACAGGGGATTGAAAAACTGTTTTTT; cdr3_aa: CASSQGGQGIEKLFF
clone_size: many; j_call: TRBJ2-5; v_call: TRBV3-1; d_call: .; cdr3_nt: TGTGCCAGCAGCTTGGGGGAAGAGACCCAGTACTTC; cdr3_aa: CASSLGEETQYF
clone_size: few; j_call: TRBJ1-2; v_call: TRBV12-3/TRBV12-4; d_call: .; cdr3_nt: TGTGCCAGCAGTTTAAGGTCAGGGACTTACGGCTACACCTTC; cdr3_aa: CASSLRSGTYGYTF
clone_size: many; j_call: TRBJ2-3; v_call: TRBV5-6; d_call: TRBD2; cdr3_nt: TGTGCCAGCAGCTTAGCTAGCGGGAGGGCTCCAGATACGCAGTATTTT; cdr3_aa: CASSLASGRAPDTQYF
clone_size: many; j_call: TRBJ1-5; v_call: TRBV7-6; d_call: TRBD1; cdr3_nt: TGTGCCAGCAGCTCCGAGACAGGGAAGGCTCAGCCCCAGCATTTT; cdr3_aa: CASSSETGKAQPQHF
clone_size: .; j_call: TRBJ1-5; v_call: TRBV12-3/TRBV12-4; d_call: .; cdr3_nt: TGTGCCAGCTCGGCCCCAAATCAGCCCCAGCATTTT; cdr3_aa: CASSAPNQPQHF
clone_size: many; j_call: TRBJ2-7; v_call: TRBV11-2; d_call: .; cdr3_nt: TGTGCCAGCAGCCCTTTCGGCCAATTTATTTACGAGCAGTACTTC; cdr3_aa: CASSPFGQFIYEQYF
clone_size: .; j_call: TRBJ2-7; v_call: TRBV14; d_call: TRBD1; cdr3_nt: TGTGCCAGCAGCGAAAAAGGCATCTTGCGGGACAGGGCCTACGAGCAGTACTTC; cdr3_aa: CASSEKGILRDRAYEQYF
clone_size: .; j_call: TRBJ2-5; v_call: TRBV7-9; d_call: .; cdr3_nt: TGTGCCAGCAGCTTAAGTATGGGGCAGGATCAAGAGACCCAATACTTC; cdr3_aa: CASSLSMGQDQETQYF
clone_size: .; j_call: TRBJ1-6; v_call: TRBV28; d_call: .; cdr3_nt: TGTGCCAGCAGATTTCGAGGGACCTCCTATAATTCACCCCTCCACTTT; cdr3_aa: CASRFRGTSYNSPLHF
clone_size: .; j_call: TRBJ1-1; v_call: TRBV7-8; d_call: TRBD1; cdr3_nt: TGTGCCAGCAGAGACAGGGTGGTGAACACTGAAGCTTTCTTT; cdr3_aa: CASRDRVVNTEAFF
clone_size: .; j_call: TRBJ1-3; v_call: TRBV5-1; d_call: TRBD1; cdr3_nt: TGCGCCAGCAGCTTGGAAACAGGGGGAGCCGGAAACACCATATATTTT; cdr3_aa: CASSLETGGAGNTIYF
clone_size: .; j_call: TRBJ2-2; v_call: TRBV28; d_call: .; cdr3_nt: TGTGCCAGCAGTTTCACCGGGGAGCTGTTTTTT; cdr3_aa: CASSFTGELFF
clone_size: few; j_call: TRBJ2-1; v_call: TRBV5-4; d_call: TRBD2; cdr3_nt: TGTGCCAGCAGCTTGGGGGCTAGCGGAGCCTACAATGAGCAGTTCTTC; cdr3_aa: CASSLGASGAYNEQFF